This is a list of T cell receptor beta chains from one sample in a study of a mutant IDH1 vaccine in newly diagnosed glioma. The data were produced by immunoSEQ multiplex PCR, yet TCRdb's version contains in-frame clones alone and is incomplete. The repertoire holds under 45,000 clones, with 82% as singletons. These receptors have no known antigen. Sequenced here: PBMCs, sampled from a glioma patient whose treatment included an IDH1 peptide vaccine. All receptors come from a man between 18 and 35 years old with glioma. Some clones in this sample may be carry-over from other donors' samples. Each CDR3 is given with its conserved first and last residue.

V,CDR3
TRBV27,CASSFSGGISGDTQYF
TRBV4-2,CASSQGLQETNYGYTF
TRBV30,CAWSVGVLTEAFF
TRBV10-1,CASRAGNGGATDTQYF
TRBV6-5,CASSDGVNTEAFF
TRBV27,CASRVGGEFYEQYF
TRBV6-1,CASSGQGLSYEQYF
TRBV7-9,CASSPPGQARDEKLFF
TRBV10-3,CAISGGGRNTEAFF
TRBV14,CASSQFRDRRMGEQYF
TRBV11-1,CASSLDRAEQYF
TRBV29-1,CSAAGGENTEAFF
TRBV27,CASSPYSGGRYAEAFF
TRBV5-4,CASSWGGTTGRHYTEAFF
TRBV30,CAFPRTGDNYGYTF
TRBV28,CASRPDGNSNQPQHF
TRBV6-5,CASSYLVSGGAETQYF